This T cell receptor (beta chain) was retrieved from a study of blood T cell repertoires in COVID-19. As for the study in general: There were acute and convalescent COVID-19 samples, and they came from the United States, Italy and Spain.

V dropped 3 bases and J dropped 6; count of bases not matched to a gene: 6. This CDR3 region has 14 residues. From germline, CDR1 is SGDLS and CDR2 YYNGEE. As processed by the authors: Using reference gene primer amplification, nucleated cell counts were estimated. This table comes from immunoSEQ multiplex PCR, and its TCRdb copy is limited to in-frame clones, with some not included. V and J calls and clone size come straight from that table; D and trimming were deduced from the DNA. The data hold roughly 290,000 clones, with 85% observed a single time. The chain recombines TRBV9 with TRBJ2-3; TRBD2 matches at 8 bases. This clonotype was sampled from a woman between 45 and 60 years old with active or convalescent COVID-19. Sequencing was performed on peripheral blood. CDR3 amino acids: CASSEPSGLDTQYF. The CDR3 bases are TGTGCCAGCAGCGAGCCTAGCGGGTTGGATACGCAGTATTTT.